One TCR beta chain is described in this entry. TCRdb redid the calling of the 5' RACE reads with MiXCR, one entry per CDR3 protein. The table includes some 320,000 distinct CDR3 sequences, more than 13% detected once. Looked up from germline, CDR1 is LGHDT and CDR2 is YNNKEL (reference sequence). Unmatched junction bases numbered 4, after V lost 4 bases and J lost 4 bases. The CDR3 has 14 amino acids. This specimen comes from a study of T-cell memory formation after mild COVID-19. This chain uses TRBV3-1 with TRBJ2-5; 9 positions agree with TRBD1. The sample comprised PBMCs or a T cell subset sorted from them (not recorded which). This TCR derives from a man aged 18-30 years who had mild COVID-19 (a few samples of this study predate the infection). Cell type and time point are not known. CDR3 sequence: CASSRLDRGETQYF. CDR3 coding DNA: TGTGCCAGCAGCCGGCTGGACAGGGGAGAGACCCAGTACTTC.